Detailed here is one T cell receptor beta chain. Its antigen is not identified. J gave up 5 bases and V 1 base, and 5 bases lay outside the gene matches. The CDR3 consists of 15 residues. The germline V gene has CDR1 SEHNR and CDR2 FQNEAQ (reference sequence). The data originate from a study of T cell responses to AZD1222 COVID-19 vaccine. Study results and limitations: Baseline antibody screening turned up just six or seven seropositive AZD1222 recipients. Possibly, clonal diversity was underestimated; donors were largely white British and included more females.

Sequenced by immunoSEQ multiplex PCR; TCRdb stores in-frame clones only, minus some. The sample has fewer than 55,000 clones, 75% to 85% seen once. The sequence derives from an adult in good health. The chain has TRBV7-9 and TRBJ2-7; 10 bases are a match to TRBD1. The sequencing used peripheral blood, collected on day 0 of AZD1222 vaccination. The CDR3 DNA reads TGTGCCAGCAGCTTAGGACAGGGGGCGTCGGACGAGCAGTACTTC. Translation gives CASSLGQGASDEQYF.